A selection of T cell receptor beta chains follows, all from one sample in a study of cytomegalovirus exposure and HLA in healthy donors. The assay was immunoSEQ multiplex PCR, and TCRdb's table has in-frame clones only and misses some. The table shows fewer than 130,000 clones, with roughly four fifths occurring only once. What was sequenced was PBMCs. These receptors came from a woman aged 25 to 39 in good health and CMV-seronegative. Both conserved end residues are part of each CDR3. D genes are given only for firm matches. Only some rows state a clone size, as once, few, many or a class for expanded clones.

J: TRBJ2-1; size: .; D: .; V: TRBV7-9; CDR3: CASSPDYLYNEQFF; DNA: TGTGCCAGCAGCCCGGACTACCTATACAATGAGCAGTTCTTC
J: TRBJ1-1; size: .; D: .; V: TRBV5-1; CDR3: CASRWNLTGRNTEAFF; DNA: TGCGCCAGCAGATGGAATTTGACAGGCCGGAACACTGAAGCTTTCTTT
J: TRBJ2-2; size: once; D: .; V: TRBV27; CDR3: CASSWTSNTGELFF; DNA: TGTGCCAGCAGTTGGACTTCGAACACCGGGGAGCTGTTTTTT
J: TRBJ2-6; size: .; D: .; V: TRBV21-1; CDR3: CASSPWTPTSSGANVLTF; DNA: TGTGCCAGCAGCCCTTGGACTCCCACGAGCTCTGGGGCCAACGTCCTGACTTTC
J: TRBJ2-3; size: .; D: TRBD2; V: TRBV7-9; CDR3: CASSLPRRLAGATDTQYF; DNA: TGTGCCAGCAGCTTACCGCGCCGTCTAGCGGGAGCCACAGATACGCAGTATTTT
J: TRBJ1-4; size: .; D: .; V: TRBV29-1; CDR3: CSVAWAGNEKLFF; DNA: TGCAGCGTTGCATGGGCGGGGAATGAAAAACTGTTTTTT
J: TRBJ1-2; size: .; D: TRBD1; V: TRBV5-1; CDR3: CASSEGQGAGGYTF; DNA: TGCGCCAGCAGCGAGGGACAGGGGGCTGGTGGCTACACCTTC
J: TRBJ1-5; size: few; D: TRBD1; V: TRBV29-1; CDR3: CSVELGTGSNQPQHF; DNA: TGCAGCGTTGAATTAGGGACAGGGAGCAATCAGCCCCAGCATTTT
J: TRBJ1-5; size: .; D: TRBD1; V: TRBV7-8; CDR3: CTSSLIGQGGIQPQHF; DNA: TGTACCAGCAGCCTAATTGGACAGGGGGGCATACAGCCCCAGCATTTT
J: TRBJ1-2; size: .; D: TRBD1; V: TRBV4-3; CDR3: CASSARHQGGDGYTF; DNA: TGCGCCAGCAGCGCGCGACACCAGGGGGGAGATGGCTACACCTTC
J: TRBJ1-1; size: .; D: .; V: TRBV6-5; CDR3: CASGPAGNTEAFF; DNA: TGTGCCAGCGGCCCGGCGGGGAACACTGAAGCTTTCTTT
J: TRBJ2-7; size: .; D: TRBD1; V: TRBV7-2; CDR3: CASSLDRGTGDF; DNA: TGTGCCAGCAGCTTAGATCGCGGTACAGGGGATTTC
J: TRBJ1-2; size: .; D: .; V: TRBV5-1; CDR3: CASSPGGHGYTF; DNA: TGCGCCAGCAGTCCAGGAGGGCATGGCTACACCTTC
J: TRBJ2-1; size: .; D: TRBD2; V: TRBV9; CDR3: CASSVGTSSYNEQFF; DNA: TGTGCCAGCAGCGTAGGGACTAGCTCCTACAATGAGCAGTTCTTC
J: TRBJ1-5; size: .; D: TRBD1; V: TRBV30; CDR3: CAWSRTDQGTALNQPQHF; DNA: TGTGCCTGGAGCAGAACCGATCAAGGGACAGCGTTAAATCAGCCCCAGCATTTT
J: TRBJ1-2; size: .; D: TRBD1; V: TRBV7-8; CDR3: CASSRNWDRGHYGYTF; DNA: TGTGCCAGCAGCCGAAATTGGGACAGGGGGCACTATGGCTACACCTTC
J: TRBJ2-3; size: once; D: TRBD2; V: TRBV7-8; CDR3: CASSAYGLAMDTQYF; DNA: TGTGCCAGCAGCGCATATGGACTAGCGATGGATACGCAGTATTTT
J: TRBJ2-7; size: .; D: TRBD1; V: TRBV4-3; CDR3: CASSRLGQGAEKQYF; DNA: TGCGCCAGCAGCCGGCTGGGACAGGGGGCGGAAAAACAGTACTTC
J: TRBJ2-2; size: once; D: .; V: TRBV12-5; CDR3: CASGLGPSSRNTGELFF; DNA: TGTGCTAGTGGTTTGGGTCCGTCTAGCCGGAACACCGGGGAGCTGTTTTTT
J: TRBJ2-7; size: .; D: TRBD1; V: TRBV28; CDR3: CASSFPGGPYEQYF; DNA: TGTGCCAGCAGTTTCCCAGGGGGCCCCTACGAGCAGTACTTC
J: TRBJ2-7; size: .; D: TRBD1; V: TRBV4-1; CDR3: CASSQEGQGAYEQYF; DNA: TGCGCCAGCAGCCAAGAGGGACAGGGGGCCTACGAGCAGTACTTC
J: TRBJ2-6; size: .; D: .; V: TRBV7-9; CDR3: CASIMFREGANVLTF; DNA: TGTGCCAGCATCATGTTCAGGGAAGGAGCCAACGTCCTGACTTTC
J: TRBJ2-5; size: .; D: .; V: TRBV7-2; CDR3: CASSLASGSRANF; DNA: TGTGCCAGCAGCTTAGCCTCGGGGTCACGGGCGAACTTC
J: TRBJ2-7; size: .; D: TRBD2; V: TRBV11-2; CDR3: CASNPGGVASYEQYF; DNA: TGTGCCAGCAACCCGGGGGGGGTAGCCTCCTACGAGCAGTACTTC
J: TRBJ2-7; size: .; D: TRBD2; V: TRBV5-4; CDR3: CASSLPGLAGGPTYEQYF; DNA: TGTGCCAGCAGCTTACCGGGACTAGCGGGGGGCCCGACCTACGAGCAGTACTTC
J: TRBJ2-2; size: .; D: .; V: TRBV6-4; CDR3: CASSPLPTNTGELFF; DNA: TGTGCCAGCAGCCCACTACCTACGAACACCGGGGAGCTGTTTTTT
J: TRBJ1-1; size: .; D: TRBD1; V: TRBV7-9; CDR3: CASSTTRDRGTEAFF; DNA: TGTGCCAGCAGCACGACGAGAGACAGGGGTACTGAAGCTTTCTTT
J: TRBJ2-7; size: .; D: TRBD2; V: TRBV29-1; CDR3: CSVEDLVTSGGKYEQYF; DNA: TGCAGCGTTGAAGATCTAGTAACTAGCGGGGGGAAGTACGAGCAGTACTTC
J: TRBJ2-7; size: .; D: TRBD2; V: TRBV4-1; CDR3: CASSQEKRGGHYEQYF; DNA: TGCGCCAGCAGCCAAGAAAAGCGGGGGGGCCACTACGAGCAGTACTTC
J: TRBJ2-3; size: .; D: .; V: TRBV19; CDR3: CASSILLADTQYF; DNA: TGTGCCAGTAGTATACTCCTAGCAGATACGCAGTATTTT
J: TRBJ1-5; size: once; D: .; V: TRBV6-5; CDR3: CASSSPGQGQPQHF; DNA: TGTGCCAGCAGTTCCCCCGGACAAGGCCAGCCCCAGCATTTT